The 26 T cell receptor beta chains in this list originate from one sample, sequenced in a study of T cell changes during pregnancy in multiple sclerosis. TCRdb's table, derived via immunoSEQ multiplex PCR, lists solely in-frame clones and lacks some. This sample has under 50,000 clones, with about 94% found just once. Source: CD4+ T cells from peripheral blood mononuclear cells, taken after pregnancy. The receptors come from a female donor with multiple sclerosis, enrolled in a pregnancy study.

V usage is TRBV30 and J usage is TRBJ1-2; TRBD1 aligns across 7 bases. The germline V gene encodes CDR1 GTSNPN and CDR2 SVGIG (reference sequence). The CDR3 is 14 amino acids. V was clipped by 3 bases and J by 5 bases; unmatched bases: 9. The CDR3 sequence: CAWSSGGSGYGYTF. The CDR3 DNA is TGTGCCTGGAGCTCAGGGGGATCTGGTTATGGCTACACCTTC.

The chain joins TRBV27 to TRBJ1-1; D possibly corresponds to TRBD1 (5 bases). CDR1 and CDR2 from the germline V gene are MNHEY and SMNVEV (reference sequence). V lost 5 bases to trimming and J lost 7 bases, with 11 bases between them. CDR3 size: 12 residues. CDR3 coding DNA: TGTGCCAGCAGTGACAGTTACCTTGAAGCTTTCTTT. Its protein product is CASSDSYLEAFF.

The V and J genes are TRBV6-1 and TRBJ1-1, with 10 nucleotides matching TRBD1. CDR1 is MNHNS, CDR2 SASEGT, per germline. The J segment lost 12 bases and the V segment lost 2 bases, leaving 6 bases of the junction unmatched. The CDR3 is 13 residues long. The CDR3 region is CASSELGQGSSFF. CDR3 nucleotides: TGTGCCAGCAGTGAACTGGGACAGGGGTCCTCTTTCTTT.

The chain uses TRBV10-1 and TRBJ1-1; perhaps TRBD1 as D (6 bases). The V end lost 6 bases, the J end lost 1 base, and 15 bases lay between the germline ends. Germline assignment: CDR1 WNHNN and CDR2 SYGVQD (reference sequence). The CDR3 consists of 15 residues. The CDR3 DNA reads as TGCGCCAGCAGGACCGACAGGCGTAAGAACACTGAAGCTTTCTTT. Protein product: CASRTDRRKNTEAFF.

The chain employs TRBV2 and TRBJ2-1, with 9 positions matching TRBD1. The germline gives CDR1 SNHLY, CDR2 FYNNEI. The CDR3 contains 15 residues. The V and J ends lost 4 bases and 3 bases, in that order; junction bases with no gene match: 4. The CDR3, as DNA: TGTGCCAGCAGTGGGGGGGACAGGGACTACAATGAGCAGTTCTTC. This sequence encodes CASSGGDRDYNEQFF.

This chain connects TRBV2 to TRBJ1-1, with D possibly being TRBD1 (6 bases). CDR1 is SNHLY and CDR2 is FYNNEI in the germline V gene. The CDR3 runs to 14 residues. Between the trimmed V and J ends, which lost 4 bases and 2 bases, there was a span of 11 bases. The CDR3 DNA sequence: TGTGCCAGCAGTGTTCGACAGGCCAACACTGAAGCTTTCTTT. This translates into CASSVRQANTEAFF.

The rearrangement uses TRBV7-8 and TRBJ2-1; TRBD1 is a possible D gene (6 bases). The V end was cut by 5 bases, the J end by 0 bases, with 17 bases between. The CDR3 has 17 amino acids. CDR1 is SGHVS and CDR2 is FQNEAQ in the germline V gene. As DNA, the CDR3 is TGTGCCAGCAGCCCACTAAAGGGGGTGAGCTCCTACAATGAGCAGTTCTTC. Translation: CASSPLKGVSSYNEQFF.

This clone turned up a few times. The chain uses TRBV5-6 and TRBJ1-1; 7 bases agree with TRBD1. Germline CDR1 and CDR2: SGHDT and YYEEEE. The V and J ends lost 5 bases and 6 bases, in that order; junction bases with no gene match: 4. This CDR3 is built from 12 residues. CDR3 sequence (DNA): TGTGCCAGCAGTTTGACAGGGTCTGAAGCTTTCTTT. This codes for CASSLTGSEAFF.

This clone was counted a single time. The V and J genes are TRBV5-1 and TRBJ2-7, with 10 positions matching TRBD2. CDR1 is SGHRS, CDR2 YFSETQ, per germline. Trimming cost V 0 bases and J 3 bases; bases outside gene matches: 9. The CDR3 sequence is 17 residues long. The DNA of the CDR3 is TGCGCCAGCAGCTTGGCGGCTAGCGGGGGCACTTTCTACGAGCAGTACTTC. Amino acids: CASSLAASGGTFYEQYF.

The chain links TRBV5-4 to TRBJ2-1, with TRBD2 matching over 8 bases. V trimming: 4 bases; J trimming: 5 bases; junction bases outside the gene matches: 5. CDR3 length: 14 residues. Germline CDR1 reads SGHNT; CDR2 reads YYREEE (reference sequence). CDR3 bases: TGTGCCAGCAGCATCGGGGGGGCAAACAATGAGCAGTTCTTC. Translating it yields CASSIGGANNEQFF.

This chain links TRBV25-1 with TRBJ2-3; 8 bases are a match to TRBD2. V trimming: 1 base; J trimming: 3 bases; junction bases outside the gene matches: 3. The germline gives CDR1 MGHDK, CDR2 SYGVNS. The CDR3 has 15 amino acids. CDR3 residues: CASSESGGATDTQYF. In DNA form, the CDR3 reads TGTGCCAGCAGTGAATCGGGGGGGGCGACAGATACGCAGTATTTT.

V and J are TRBV19 and TRBJ2-3, with 9 bases matching TRBD1. After removal of 7 bases from V and 2 bases from J, the junction contained 7 bases not matched to a gene. In germline, CDR1 is LNHDA, CDR2 SQIVND (reference sequence). The CDR3 contains 15 residues. The CDR3 DNA is TGTGCCAGTACCCCAGGGACAGGGAACACAGATACGCAGTATTTT. Translated: CASTPGTGNTDTQYF.

The chain recombines TRBV1 with TRBJ2-3; the D call TRBD2 from the table was never checked on the DNA. TRBV1 is deemed a pseudogene. CDR3 length: 17 amino acids. Here the CDR3 reads CTSPASGRPASTDTQYF. DNA of the CDR3: TGCACCAGCCCGGCTAGCGGGCGACCCGCTAGCACAGATACGCAGTATTTT.

The chain joins TRBV7-9 to TRBJ2-1, with 11 bases aligning to TRBD2. The CDR3 is 15 amino acids. Per the germline V gene, CDR1 is SEHNR and CDR2 is FQNEAQ (reference sequence). V shed 4 bases and J 3 bases; nucleotides not matched to a gene: 2. The CDR3 spells CASSYTSGGYNEQFF. In DNA form, the CDR3 reads TGTGCCAGCAGCTACACTAGCGGGGGCTACAATGAGCAGTTCTTC.

The gene calls are TRBV5-4 and TRBJ1-2, with a tentative D call TRBD1 (6 bases). There are 14 residues in the CDR3. V was shortened by 0 bases and J by 4 bases, with 10 bases between the two germline ends. CDR1 is SGHNT and CDR2 is YYREEE in the germline V gene (reference sequence). The CDR3 nucleotides read TGTGCCAGCAGCTTGGGACAGGACGCCTATGGCTACACCTTC. Protein sequence: CASSLGQDAYGYTF. Variable domain in full (rest from reference TRBV5-4 and TRBJ1-2): ETGVTQSPTHLIKTRGQQVTLRCSSQSGHNTVSWYQQALGQGPQFIFQYYREEENGRGNFPPRFSGLQFPNYSSELNVNALELDDSALYLCASSLGQDAYGYTFGSGTRLTVV.

This chain links TRBV18 with TRBJ1-6; 11 bases are a match to TRBD1. There are 15 residues in the CDR3. CDR1 and CDR2 (germline): KGHSH, LQKENI. V gave up 3 bases and J gave up 7 bases; unmatched junction bases: 2. The CDR3 nucleotides read TGTGCCAGCTCACCCGGGACAGGGGGAAATTCACCCCTCCACTTT. This translates into CASSPGTGGNSPLHF.

The chain joins TRBV5-8 to TRBJ2-7; a possible D gene is TRBD1 (6 bases). Trimming removed 3 bases at V and 6 bases at J, with 16 bases between. The germline V gene has CDR1 SGHTS and CDR2 YDEGEE. The length of the CDR3 is 14 residues. CDR3 sequence: CASSSQWTAREQYF. The CDR3 region has the DNA TGTGCCAGCAGCTCTCAATGGACAGCCCGCGAGCAGTACTTC.

This chain connects TRBV30 to TRBJ1-3, with 12 bases that match TRBD1. Unmatched junction bases numbered 5, after V lost 2 bases and J lost 3 bases. The length of the CDR3 is 16 residues. The germline V gene has CDR1 GTSNPN and CDR2 SVGIG (reference sequence). Here the CDR3 DNA reads TGTGCCTGGAGTATGGGACAGGGGGCGCGTGGAAACACCATATATTTT. As protein: CAWSMGQGARGNTIYF.

The V and J genes are TRBV27 and TRBJ2-3, with TRBD2 matching 10 bases. This CDR3 has 20 amino acids. J was trimmed by 1 base and V by 3 bases; bases with no gene match: 16. The germline V gene encodes CDR1 MNHEY and CDR2 SMNVEV (reference sequence). This chain's CDR3 is CASSFYYEALGTSGTDTQYF. CDR3 nucleotides: TGTGCCAGCAGTTTTTATTATGAAGCGCTGGGGACTAGCGGCACAGATACGCAGTATTTT.

V gene TRBV5-5 combines with J gene TRBJ2-3, with 12 bases lining up with TRBD2. The CDR3 is made up of 17 amino acids. Germline V gene sequence: CDR1 SGHKS, CDR2 YYEKEE (reference sequence). Trimming took 5 bases from V and 7 from J; bases not matched to a gene: 14. This chain's CDR3 is CASSYEKTSGGANTQYF. The CDR3 DNA sequence: TGTGCCAGCAGTTATGAAAAGACTAGCGGGGGAGCAAATACGCAGTATTTT.

The rearrangement joins TRBV7-3 to TRBJ2-1; TRBD2 matches 9 bases. Germline CDR1 reads SGHTA; CDR2 reads FQGTGA. The CDR3 extends over 20 amino acids. Trimming cost V 1 base and J 7 bases; bases outside gene matches: 20. The chain's CDR3 is CASSLRGASGVKRGGNEQFF. In nucleotides, the CDR3 is TGTGCCAGCAGCTTAAGAGGGGCTAGCGGGGTCAAAAGAGGTGGGAATGAGCAGTTCTTC.

In its sample, this clone was seen once. The V call is TRBV4-1, the J call TRBJ2-3, with D possibly TRBD2 on 5 matching bases. The CDR3 has 14 residues. Trimming took 0 bases from V and 1 from J, leaving 5 bases between them. From germline, CDR1 is MGHRA and CDR2 YSYEKL. CDR3 residues: CASSQEGGTDTQYF. The CDR3 DNA follows: TGCGCCAGCAGCCAAGAGGGAGGCACAGATACGCAGTATTTT.

The rearrangement links TRBV6-5 to TRBJ2-5; 7 nucleotides agree with TRBD1. This CDR3 is built from 15 residues. After removal of 2 bases from V and 2 bases from J, the junction contained 5 bases not matched to a gene. The germline V gene encodes CDR1 MNHEY and CDR2 SVGAGI. CDR3 sequence: CASSYPGTDQETQYF. For the CDR3, the DNA is TGTGCCAGCAGTTACCCCGGGACAGATCAAGAGACCCAGTACTTC.

J is TRBJ2-1 and V is TRBV5-6, with TRBD1 matching over 8 bases. V was clipped by 2 bases and J by 4 bases; unmatched bases: 2. This CDR3 region has 14 residues. CDR1 and CDR2 from the germline V gene are SGHDT and YYEEEE. The CDR3 loop is CASSLDRGYNEQFF. The CDR3 DNA sequence: TGTGCCAGCAGCTTAGACAGGGGATACAATGAGCAGTTCTTC.

J is TRBJ2-1 and V is TRBV6-6, with 7 bases fitting TRBD1. CDR1 MNHNY and CDR2 SVGAGI come from the germline V gene (reference sequence). Trimming took 7 bases from V and 8 from J; bases not matched to a gene: 14. The CDR3 sequence is 15 residues long. The CDR3 coding sequence is TGTGCCAGCACCCCCGGCAGGGGGAGTCTAGATGAGCAGTTCTTC. Its protein is CASTPGRGSLDEQFF.

This rearrangement joins TRBV7-9 to TRBJ1-4, with D possibly matching TRBD1 (5 bases). Germline V lookup: CDR1 SEHNR, CDR2 FQNEAQ (reference sequence). The CDR3 is 13 residues long. Deletions cut 5 bases from V and 11 bases from J, with 15 bases between. CDR3 sequence: CASSPTGVWKLFF. The DNA of the CDR3 is TGTGCCAGCAGCCCAACAGGAGTGTGGAAACTGTTTTTT.